This T cell receptor (beta chain) came from a study of T cell changes during pregnancy in multiple sclerosis. Here immunoSEQ multiplex PCR was the method, and the copy in TCRdb shows in-frame clones only, minus some. Of some 37,000 clones detected, 88% appear once; the ten largest clones hold approximately 1.2%. The V gene's germline CDR1 is MNHEY and CDR2 SVGAGI. V lost 6 bases to trimming and J lost 8 bases, with 10 bases between them. The length of the CDR3 is 11 residues. The sequence was obtained from a female donor with multiple sclerosis, enrolled in a pregnancy study. This sample comprised CD4+ T cells from peripheral blood mononuclear cells, obtained before pregnancy. This chain links TRBV6-5 with TRBJ1-2; possibly TRBD1 for D (5 bases). CDR3 sequence reads: CASSPGDGYTF. CDR3 nucleotides: TGTGCCAGCAGCCCGGGGGACGGCTACACCTTC.